The TCR beta chain under discussion was sequenced for a study of blood T cells in healthy people across ages (dated by TCRdb to the mid-2010s). General notes on the study: In model experiments, template switching captured roughly one uniquely barcoded TCR beta cDNA molecule for every two T cells. The study analyzed two additional independent replicas of 1 million unique cDNA reads from the same blood draw for two donors, one aged 18 to 30 and one aged 80 or older. To track age-related changes in TCR beta repertoire diversity, the study relied on deep sequencing normalized with unique cDNA molecular identifiers. Donors were grouped into four age groups: young (average approximately 15 years), middle-aged (roughly 37), aged (around 62) and long-lived (82). To avoid experimental bias, donors of different ages were distributed randomly across sequencing lanes.

V loses 1 base, J loses 7 bases, and the germline ends lie 20 bases apart. Sequences SGHTA (CDR1) and FQGNSA (CDR2) are obtained from the germline V gene. The cysteine opens and the phenylalanine closes a CDR3 of 16 amino acids. This entry keeps only the CDR3 DNA: 48 bases, framed from base 1. This clonotype has only a few counts. The antigen this receptor binds is unknown. Base qualities are missing; no much larger clone stands one base away. Donors were a few dozen systemically healthy Caucasian individuals from Russia aged about 6 to 100 years. Roughly 9 milliliters of peripheral blood were drawn from each donor into EDTA-treated Vacutainer tubes. Ficoll-Paque density-gradient centrifugation was used to isolate PBMCs, with at least 6.5 million per sample. Total RNA was extracted from PBMCs with Trizol reagent, with at least 5 micrograms obtained per sample. For every donor, an aliquot of PBMCs went through flow cytometry to measure the percentages of naive CD45RAhigh/CD27high T cells.

Paper-wide results and their limitations: Conclusive comparison of naive and antigen-experienced compartments was prevented by the profiling of bulk unsorted PBMCs. As age increased, observed TCR beta diversity per million T cells dropped in a roughly linear way, and a significant reduction was already evident by age about 36. Compared with the aged group, the long-lived group had more naive CD4+ T cells, fewer expanded clones and increased TCR diversity, a pattern suggesting age selection. Donor CMV infection status was unknown, potentially confounding age-related changes in expanded clonotypes. There was a strong correlation between observed TCR beta diversity and the percentage of naive T cells measured by flow cytometry. Total diversity estimates from one million sequenced T cells were considered lower bounds and underestimates.

The receptor library was made with 5' RACE. TCRdb shows the sequencer as Illumina HiSeq 2500. A second PCR of roughly 7 to 11 cycles was performed with a sample-barcoded 5' primer and a J-beta primer mix. Each TCR beta cDNA molecule received a unique molecular identifier from a template-switch 5' adaptor carrying 12 random nucleotides. Each sample yielded at least 2.5 million CDR3-containing paired-end reads. First-strand cDNA synthesis was performed from all RNA using the Mint cDNA synthesis kit, with priming by a TRBC-specific oligonucleotide. All cDNA was treated with uracil-DNA glycosylase and then went through a first 18-cycle PCR with the universal primers M1SS and BC2_uni_R. For the original study's pipeline: Each sample was normalized by randomly selecting 1 million high-quality reads, each carrying a distinct molecular identifier. Reads with shared molecular identifiers were discarded instead of being binned into consensus sequences. MiTCR, with a Q25 quality threshold and the strictest error-elimination algorithm, was used for CDR3 identification, clonotype clustering and error correction. Lower-bound total TCR beta diversity was estimated with a nonparametric unseen species model using Euler transformation. TCRdb's own reprocessing of the public reads used fastp at Q25 and MiXCR and kept productive beta chains. One record per CDR3 amino acid sequence lists the most common genes and DNA. None of the V and J calls come from the authors' own analysis; TCRdb made them. In all, the sample holds about 1,400,000 distinct CDR3 sequences, and almost 60% of those were seen once. The ten largest clones represent 5% to 7% of the sample.

The sequencing sample was made of blood. The chain employs TRBV7-2 and TRBJ2-7; a weak D assignment points to TRBD1 (5 bases agree). This clonotype was obtained from a man aged 18-30 years in good health. The DNA is as follows: TGTGCCAGCAGCTTAGAAGTGGGAAGGGGTCCGTGGGAGCAGTACTTC. It is translated as CASSLEVGRGPWEQYF. The entire variable domain, with the stretches around the CDR3 drawn from the reference TRBV7-2 and TRBJ2-7 proteins, is GAGVSQSPSNKVTEKGKDVELRCDPISGHTALYWYRQSLGQGLEFLIYFQGNSAPDKSGLPSDRFSAERTGGSVSTLTIQRTQQEDSAVYLCASSLEVGRGPWEQYFGPGTRLTVT.